Listed below are T cell receptor beta chains from one sample, sequenced in a study of shared clonotypes between healthy human individuals. The assay was immunoSEQ multiplex PCR, and TCRdb's table has in-frame clones only and misses some. Here the sample spans 2 million to 2.5 million clones, 85% to 95% being singletons. Sequenced material: naive CD4+ T cells from PBMCs. The receptors come from a man aged 18 to 29 in good health. Some clones in this sample may be carry-over from other donors' samples. The CDR3 runs from the conserved cysteine through the conserved F or W. Fields, in order: clone size, D gene, V gene, J gene, CDR3 protein, CDR3 DNA. The D gene is left open where the match is weak. Clone sizes are given selectively: once, few, many, or a class where the clone is expanded.

abundance: -
d_gene: -
v_gene: TRBV5-4
j_gene: TRBJ1-1
CDR3aa: CASSLSLSLNTEAFF
CDR3nt: TGTGCCAGCAGCTTGTCTCTCTCCCTGAACACTGAAGCTTTCTTT

abundance: -
d_gene: TRBD2
v_gene: TRBV7-2
j_gene: TRBJ2-1
CDR3aa: CASSLGMAGGTNEQFF
CDR3nt: TGTGCCAGCAGCTTAGGGATGGCGGGAGGAACCAATGAGCAGTTCTTC

abundance: -
d_gene: TRBD1
v_gene: TRBV7-9
j_gene: TRBJ2-7
CDR3aa: CASSSDRGLYEQYF
CDR3nt: TGTGCCAGCAGCTCCGACAGGGGGCTATACGAGCAGTACTTC

abundance: -
d_gene: -
v_gene: TRBV11-2
j_gene: TRBJ2-1
CDR3aa: CASSPGPEINEQFF
CDR3nt: TGTGCCAGCAGCCCCGGACCAGAAATCAATGAGCAGTTCTTC

abundance: -
d_gene: TRBD1
v_gene: TRBV7-8
j_gene: TRBJ2-7
CDR3aa: CASSPRDRASYEQYF
CDR3nt: TGTGCCAGCAGCCCCCGGGACAGGGCTTCCTACGAGCAGTACTTC

abundance: -
d_gene: -
v_gene: TRBV5-1
j_gene: TRBJ2-5
CDR3aa: CASSFYGGETQYF
CDR3nt: TGCGCCAGCAGCTTTTACGGAGGGGAGACCCAGTACTTC

abundance: -
d_gene: -
v_gene: TRBV6-1
j_gene: TRBJ1-1
CDR3aa: CASSEVWTANTEAFF
CDR3nt: TGTGCCAGCAGTGAAGTTTGGACAGCGAACACTGAAGCTTTCTTT

abundance: -
d_gene: -
v_gene: TRBV9
j_gene: TRBJ2-2
CDR3aa: CASSKGTPNTGELFF
CDR3nt: TGTGCCAGCAGTAAGGGGACTCCGAACACCGGGGAGCTGTTTTTT

abundance: once
d_gene: -
v_gene: TRBV7-2
j_gene: TRBJ2-7
CDR3aa: CASSLVLPYEQYF
CDR3nt: TGTGCCAGCAGCTTAGTACTACCCTACGAGCAGTACTTC

abundance: -
d_gene: -
v_gene: TRBV2
j_gene: TRBJ2-6
CDR3aa: CASSFRGANVLTF
CDR3nt: TGTGCCAGCAGTTTCCGAGGGGCCAACGTCCTGACTTTC

abundance: -
d_gene: TRBD1
v_gene: TRBV4-3
j_gene: TRBJ2-7
CDR3aa: CASSQDHQDRGYEQYF
CDR3nt: TGCGCCAGCAGCCAAGATCACCAAGACAGGGGCTACGAGCAGTACTTC

abundance: -
d_gene: TRBD2
v_gene: TRBV19
j_gene: TRBJ2-1
CDR3aa: CASGTSGDNEQFF
CDR3nt: TGTGCCAGTGGGACTAGCGGAGACAATGAGCAGTTCTTC

abundance: -
d_gene: -
v_gene: TRBV2
j_gene: TRBJ1-5
CDR3aa: CASAHGTVNQPQHF
CDR3nt: TGTGCCAGTGCCCATGGGACGGTCAATCAGCCCCAGCATTTT

abundance: -
d_gene: TRBD1
v_gene: TRBV11-2
j_gene: TRBJ2-5
CDR3aa: CASSLGTGALGETQYF
CDR3nt: TGTGCCAGCAGCTTAGGGACAGGCGCCTTGGGGGAGACCCAGTACTTC

abundance: -
d_gene: -
v_gene: TRBV27
j_gene: TRBJ2-5
CDR3aa: CASSPSGGPYRAGTQYF
CDR3nt: TGTGCCAGCAGTCCGTCCGGAGGCCCTTATCGGGCGGGGACCCAGTACTTC

abundance: -
d_gene: TRBD1
v_gene: TRBV28
j_gene: TRBJ1-4
CDR3aa: CATGTGVEKLFF
CDR3nt: TGTGCCACCGGGACAGGGGTTGAAAAACTGTTTTTT

abundance: -
d_gene: -
v_gene: TRBV28
j_gene: TRBJ2-5
CDR3aa: CATNPVHGPLQETQYF
CDR3nt: TGTGCCACCAACCCGGTCCACGGACCACTCCAAGAGACCCAGTACTTC

abundance: -
d_gene: -
v_gene: TRBV9
j_gene: TRBJ2-3
CDR3aa: CASSVEGIAPSTDTQYF
CDR3nt: TGTGCCAGCAGCGTAGAGGGTATAGCGCCTAGCACAGATACGCAGTATTTT

abundance: -
d_gene: -
v_gene: TRBV30
j_gene: TRBJ2-3
CDR3aa: CAWSGAWDTQYF
CDR3nt: TGTGCCTGGAGTGGAGCCTGGGATACGCAGTATTTT

abundance: -
d_gene: TRBD1
v_gene: TRBV28
j_gene: TRBJ1-1
CDR3aa: CASRPGQGVAFF
CDR3nt: TGTGCCAGCAGACCCGGACAGGGGGTAGCTTTCTTT

abundance: -
d_gene: -
v_gene: TRBV30
j_gene: TRBJ2-1
CDR3aa: CAYLPGGSPWGNEQFF
CDR3nt: TGTGCCTATCTCCCCGGGGGCTCCCCGTGGGGCAATGAGCAGTTCTTC

abundance: -
d_gene: -
v_gene: TRBV2
j_gene: TRBJ2-3
CDR3aa: CASRAADTQYF
CDR3nt: TGTGCCAGCAGAGCGGCAGATACGCAGTATTTT